This T cell receptor beta chain was profiled in a study of a mutant IDH1 vaccine in newly diagnosed glioma. Background on the study: Receipt of radiotherapy, temozolomide, or both preceded the study, and most received both. Study-level points and caveats: The vaccine induced immune responses, and these occurred in roughly 95% of patients.

Data came from immunoSEQ multiplex PCR; TCRdb stores just in-frame clones and leaves some out. The sample includes 60,000 to 75,000 clones, around 74% of them seen just once. Comments on this clone: Its specificity is not known.

Germline assignment: CDR1 SGHTA and CDR2 FQGNSA. CDR3 length: 13 amino acids. Trimming took off 6 bases at V and 8 bases at J, with 14 bases between the two ends. Time point meaning: baseline, week 1 (first vaccination visit). Treatment defined: pre-vaccination baseline after standard-of-care therapy. The sequence came from a middle-aged man with glioma. The source was PBMCs, collected from a glioma patient treated with radiotherapy, temozolomide or both. The V gene is TRBV7-2, the J gene TRBJ2-1; D possibly uses TRBD1 or TRBD2 (5 bases each). The DNA of the CDR3 is TGTGCCAGCAGGAAACAGGCGCGGGATGAGCAGTTCTTC. Protein sequence: CASRKQARDEQFF.